The T cell receptor beta chain described here comes from a study of T-cell memory formation after mild COVID-19. Notes on this clonotype: Its cognate antigen is unknown.

TCRdb processed the 5' RACE reads anew with MiXCR; each CDR3 protein has one entry. The table shows approximately 300,000 distinct CDR3 sequences, with 15% occurring only once. Points from the study as a whole: Among clones peaking at day 37 in the second wave, SARS-CoV-2 specificity remained unconfirmed. CD4+ bias marked clones expanding day 15 to 37, unlike balanced contracting clones.

This CDR3 is 12 amino acids long. CDR1 is SGHAT, CDR2 FQNNGV, per germline. V lost 5 bases and J 8 bases, leaving 12 bases between the germline ends. The sample was PBMCs or a T cell subset sorted from them (not recorded which). The clonotype originates from a man aged 18 to 29 who had mild COVID-19 (a few samples of this study predate the infection). Cell type and time point are not known. This chain links TRBV11-2 with TRBJ1-1; the D is unclear. This CDR3 is CASSPSSSEAFF. The CDR3 DNA reads as TGTGCCAGCAGCCCATCCTCCTCAGAAGCTTTCTTT.